The rows below give T cell receptor beta chains drawn from one sample of a study of blood T cell repertoires in COVID-19. Measured with immunoSEQ multiplex PCR; TCRdb has only the in-frame clones, and not every one. The sample holds about 140,000 clones, about 81% seen once. Sequences were obtained from peripheral blood. Receptor source: a woman older than 75 with acute or convalescent COVID-19. Both conserved end residues are part of each CDR3. A D gene is named only where the DNA matches it firmly. The size of a clone is reported for some rows only, either as once, few or many, or as a class for expanded clones.

D gene	clone size	V gene	J gene	CDR3 DNA	CDR3 protein
-	-	TRBV5-1	TRBJ2-5	TGCGCCAGCAGCTTGTCCAGGACTGGGGAGACCCAGTACTTC	CASSLSRTGETQYF
-	-	TRBV18	TRBJ1-1	TGTGCCAGCTCACCGGTTCATGGGGCAGTGAACACTGAAGCTTTCTTT	CASSPVHGAVNTEAFF
TRBD1	-	TRBV10-3	TRBJ2-2	TGTGCCATCACAAGGACACAGGGGGCCGGCGGGGAGCTGTTTTTT	CAITRTQGAGGELFF
-	-	TRBV5-1	TRBJ1-2	TGCGCCAGCAGCCCGGGACACCTCTATGGCTACACCTTC	CASSPGHLYGYTF
-	-	TRBV2	TRBJ1-1	TGTGCCAGCAGTGAGCGAGGGAACACTGAAGCTTTCTTT	CASSERGNTEAFF
-	-	TRBV4-1	TRBJ2-7	TGCGCCAGCAGCCGAGGGGGACTACTAGTCTACGAGCAGTACTTC	CASSRGGLLVYEQYF
TRBD1	-	TRBV5-1	TRBJ1-2	TGCGCCAGCAGCTTCGGGACAGGGGTTGCTGGCTACACCTTC	CASSFGTGVAGYTF
-	few	TRBV15	TRBJ1-1	TGTGCCACCAGCAGAGATAGGTCAGGGAGGCGCACTGAAGCTTTCTTT	CATSRDRSGRRTEAFF
TRBD1	-	TRBV13	TRBJ1-2	TGTGCCAGCAGCACCGGGACAGGCTATGGCTACACCTTC	CASSTGTGYGYTF
-	-	TRBV5-1	TRBJ2-3	TGCGCCAGCAGCCCCTTTTCGCCCGCACTGCCAGATACGCAGTATTTT	CASSPFSPALPDTQYF
-	-	TRBV27	TRBJ2-7	TGTGCCAGCAGTGTCACGGGGGGCTATGGGTACGAGCAGTACTTC	CASSVTGGYGYEQYF
-	-	TRBV5-1	TRBJ1-1	TGCGCCAGCCGGGGGGGCGGCTCTGTTCCTGAAGCTTTCTTT	CASRGGGSVPEAFF
TRBD2	-	TRBV14	TRBJ2-5	TGTGCCAGCAGCCAACCCAGGAGGTCTAGCGGCATCCAAGAGACCCAGTACTTC	CASSQPRRSSGIQETQYF
-	few	TRBV5-4	TRBJ1-2	TGTGCCAGCAGTTCATACAGGGCTAACTATGGCTACACCTTC	CASSSYRANYGYTF
TRBD2	-	TRBV27	TRBJ2-1	TGTGCCAGCAGGAATGCCGCGGGAGTCCACAATGAGCAGTTCTTC	CASRNAAGVHNEQFF
TRBD1	few	TRBV2	TRBJ1-2	TGTGCCAGCGTAAGACAGGGCCTCTATGGCTACACCTTC	CASVRQGLYGYTF
-	-	TRBV5-1	TRBJ2-4	TGCGCCAGCAATGAGCTACCCCAATCACTAGCCAAAAACATTCAGTACTTC	CASNELPQSLAKNIQYF
TRBD2	-	TRBV7-8	TRBJ2-1	TGTGCCAGCAGCCCGCTAGCAGGGACTAGTGAGCAGTTCTTC	CASSPLAGTSEQFF
TRBD2	few	TRBV6-5	TRBJ2-7	TGTGCCAGCGGGAGGGCCCGGGCTTCGGAGCAGTACTTC	CASGRARASEQYF
TRBD1	-	TRBV7-6	TRBJ2-7	TGTGCCAGCAGGTCCGGACAGGGGGACTACGAGCAGTACTTC	CASRSGQGDYEQYF
-	-	TRBV7-2	TRBJ2-3	TGTGCCAGCAGCTTACCGACACGATCTCGCCTGTATTTT	CASSLPTRSRLYF
-	-	TRBV11-2	TRBJ1-2	TGTGCCAGCAGCTTAGCAGCCAGGGCCATTGGCTACACCTTC	CASSLAARAIGYTF
-	-	TRBV12-3/TRBV12-4	TRBJ1-1	TGTGCCAGCAGTTTCGGGGTCGAAGCTTTCTTT	CASSFGVEAFF
-	-	TRBV5-1	TRBJ2-5	TGCGCCAGCAGCTTGGCTAGTGTGGAGACCCAGTACTTC	CASSLASVETQYF
TRBD2	-	TRBV5-1	TRBJ2-3	TGCGCCAGCAGCTTGGGACTAGCGGGAGGGGTCACAGATACGCAGTATTTT	CASSLGLAGGVTDTQYF
-	-	TRBV7-6	TRBJ2-1	TGTGCCAGCAGCTCCAACGGACTCTACAATGAGCAGTTCTTC	CASSSNGLYNEQFF
TRBD1	-	TRBV29-1	TRBJ1-2	TGCAGCGTTGAAGCCGGGACAGGGTCCGGCTACACCTTC	CSVEAGTGSGYTF
-	-	TRBV5-4	TRBJ2-1	TGTGCCAGCAGCTTTGGAGGGCACTACAATGAGCAGTTCTTC	CASSFGGHYNEQFF
TRBD2	-	TRBV6-5	TRBJ2-3	TGTGCCAGCAGTATAGCGGGATCCGCAGATACGCAGTATTTT	CASSIAGSADTQYF
TRBD1	-	TRBV9	TRBJ1-3	TGTGCCAGCAGTACGCAGACAGGGAGCTCTGGAAACACCATATATTTT	CASSTQTGSSGNTIYF
-	few	TRBV10-2	TRBJ2-7	TGCGCCAGGATCCGTCGGGGTAGCGCGTACGAGCAGTACTTC	CARIRRGSAYEQYF
TRBD2	-	TRBV24-1	TRBJ2-5	TGTGCCACCAGTGATCCCCGGACTAGCGGGGTTGAGACCCAGTACTTC	CATSDPRTSGVETQYF
-	once	TRBV28	TRBJ2-7	TGTGCCAGCAGGAGGGGGATACTAACCTACGAGCAGTACTTC	CASRRGILTYEQYF
TRBD1	-	TRBV4-1	TRBJ1-3	TGCGCCAGCAGCCAACCCCTGACAGGGATGAACACCATATATTTT	CASSQPLTGMNTIYF
TRBD2	-	TRBV30	TRBJ2-2	TGTGCCCTGGGGTGGAGTCCTAGCGGAAGAACCCAGGTGTACACCGGGGAGCTGTTTTTT	CALGWSPSGRTQVYTGELFF
TRBD2	few	TRBV5-1	TRBJ2-7	TGCGCCAGCAGTCGTGCTAGCGGCGACGAGCAGTACTTC	CASSRASGDEQYF
-	-	TRBV5-3	TRBJ1-5	TGTGCCAGAAGCTTGGAGGGACTCCCATATAGCAATCAGCCCCAGCATTTT	CARSLEGLPYSNQPQHF
TRBD1	-	TRBV18	TRBJ1-1	TGTGCCAGCTCACCACGGGGACAGGGGTTGACGCCTCCTGAAGCTTTCTTT	CASSPRGQGLTPPEAFF
TRBD1	-	TRBV5-4	TRBJ1-2	TGTGCCAGCAGCTTGGGGGGACAGGGGCTTGGCGGCTACACCTTC	CASSLGGQGLGGYTF
TRBD1	-	TRBV5-1	TRBJ2-7	TGCGCCAGCAGCTGGGGACAGGGAGGGTACGAGCAGTACTTC	CASSWGQGGYEQYF
TRBD1	once	TRBV28	TRBJ2-3	TGTGCCAGCAGTTACTCCGGGACAGCCTACACGGATACGCAGTATTTT	CASSYSGTAYTDTQYF
-	-	TRBV5-1	TRBJ1-5	TGCGCCAGCAGCCTGGACAGTCACAATCAGCCCCAGCATTTT	CASSLDSHNQPQHF
-	-	TRBV5-4	TRBJ2-2	TGTGCCAGCAGCCCGACTCCCCCTTTCACCGGGGAGCTGTTTTTT	CASSPTPPFTGELFF
TRBD1	-	TRBV28	TRBJ2-7	TGTGCCAGCAAGGTAGGTGCCACCTCGACAGGGAACGAGCAGTACTTC	CASKVGATSTGNEQYF
TRBD2	-	TRBV11-2	TRBJ2-3	TGTGCCAGCAGTCGGGCAGCGGGGGGCCGAACAGATACGCAGTATTTT	CASSRAAGGRTDTQYF